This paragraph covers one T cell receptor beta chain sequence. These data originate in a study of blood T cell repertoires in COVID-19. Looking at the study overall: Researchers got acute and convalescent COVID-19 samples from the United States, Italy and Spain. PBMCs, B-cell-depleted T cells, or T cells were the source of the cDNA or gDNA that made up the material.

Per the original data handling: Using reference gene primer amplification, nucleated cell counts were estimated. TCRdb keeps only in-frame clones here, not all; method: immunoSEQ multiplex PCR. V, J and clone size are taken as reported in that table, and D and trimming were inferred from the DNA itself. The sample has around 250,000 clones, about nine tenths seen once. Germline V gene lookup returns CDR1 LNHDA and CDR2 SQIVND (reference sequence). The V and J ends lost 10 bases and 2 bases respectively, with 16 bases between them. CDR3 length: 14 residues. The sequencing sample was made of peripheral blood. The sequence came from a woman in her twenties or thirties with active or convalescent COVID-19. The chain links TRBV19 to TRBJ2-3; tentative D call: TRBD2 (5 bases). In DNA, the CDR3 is TGTGCCACCTCAAGGCGGGCCTCCACAGATACGCAGTATTTT. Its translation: CATSRRASTDTQYF.